Detailed here is one TCR beta chain. In the original processing: Amplification from reference gene primers served as the basis for estimated nucleated cell counts. Profiled with immunoSEQ multiplex PCR; TCRdb holds only in-frame clones, not every one. V, J and clone size were drawn from that table, and D and trimming were deduced from the DNA. Here the sample spans 220,000 or so clones, more than 70% being singletons. This sample was included in a study of blood T cell repertoires in COVID-19. For the study at large: COVID-19 samples, acute and convalescent, were from the United States, Italy and Spain. Nucleic acid was either cDNA or gDNA, and it came from T cells, B-cell-depleted T cells, or PBMCs.

The V end lost 7 bases, the J end lost 9 bases, and 13 bases lay between the germline ends. This CDR3 is built from 13 residues. Germline V gives CDR1 LNHDA, CDR2 SQIVND (reference sequence). This clonotype originated in a woman of 80 years or more with acute or convalescent COVID-19. This rearrangement joins TRBV19 to TRBJ1-6; D not resolved. Specimen: peripheral blood. The CDR3 reads CASKMSGSSPLHF. CDR3 DNA: TGTGCCAGTAAAATGTCGGGGTCTTCACCCCTCCACTTT.